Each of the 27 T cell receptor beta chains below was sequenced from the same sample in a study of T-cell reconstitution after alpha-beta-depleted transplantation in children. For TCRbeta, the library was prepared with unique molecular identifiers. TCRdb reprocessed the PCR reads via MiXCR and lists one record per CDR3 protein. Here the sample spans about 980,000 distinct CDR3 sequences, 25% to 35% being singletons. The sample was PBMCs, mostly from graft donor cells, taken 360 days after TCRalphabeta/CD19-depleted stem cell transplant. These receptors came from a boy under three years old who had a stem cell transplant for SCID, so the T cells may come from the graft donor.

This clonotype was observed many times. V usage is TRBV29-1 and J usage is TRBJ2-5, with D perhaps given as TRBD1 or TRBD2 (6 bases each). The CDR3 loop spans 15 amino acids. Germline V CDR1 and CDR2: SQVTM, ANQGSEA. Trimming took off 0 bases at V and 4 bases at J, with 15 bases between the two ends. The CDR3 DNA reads TGCAGCGTTGAAGATCGTAGGACAGCGGGAGAGACCCAGTACTTC. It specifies CSVEDRRTAGETQYF.

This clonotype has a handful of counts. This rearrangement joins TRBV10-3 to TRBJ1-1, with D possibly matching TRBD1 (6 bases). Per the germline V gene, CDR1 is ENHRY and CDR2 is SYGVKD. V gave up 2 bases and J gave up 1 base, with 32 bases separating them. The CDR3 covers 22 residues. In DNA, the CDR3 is TGTGCCATCAGTGAGCCCGGTTACCGGTCCAGGGACAAATTAGGAAGGAACACTGAAGCTTTCTTT. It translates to CAISEPGYRSRDKLGRNTEAFF.

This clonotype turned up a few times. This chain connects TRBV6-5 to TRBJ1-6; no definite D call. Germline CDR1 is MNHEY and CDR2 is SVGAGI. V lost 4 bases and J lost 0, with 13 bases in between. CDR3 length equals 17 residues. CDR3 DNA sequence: TGTGCCAGCAGTTCCCGACTGACTAGCTCCTATAATTCACCCCTCCACTTT. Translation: CASSSRLTSSYNSPLHF.

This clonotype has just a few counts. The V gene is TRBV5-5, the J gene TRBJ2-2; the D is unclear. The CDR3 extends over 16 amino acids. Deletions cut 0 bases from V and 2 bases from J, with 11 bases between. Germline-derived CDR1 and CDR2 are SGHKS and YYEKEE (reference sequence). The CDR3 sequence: CASSLVGQFNTGELFF. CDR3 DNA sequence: TGTGCCAGCAGCTTGGTTGGGCAGTTCAACACCGGGGAGCTGTTTTTT.

The CDR3 sequence: CSVEDPAHNTQYF. CDR3 coding DNA: TGCAGCGTTGAAGATCCCGCGCATAATACGCAGTATTTT. This rearrangement joins TRBV29-1 to TRBJ2-3; D call uncertain. Germline loops: CDR1 SQVTM, CDR2 ANQGSEA. The CDR3 covers 13 residues. V was trimmed by 0 bases and J by 7 bases, leaving 11 bases between them.

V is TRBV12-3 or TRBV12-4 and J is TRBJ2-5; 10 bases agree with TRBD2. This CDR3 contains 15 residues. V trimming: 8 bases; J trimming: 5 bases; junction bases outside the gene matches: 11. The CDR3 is CASGLGLAPRETQYF. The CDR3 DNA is TGTGCCAGCGGCTTGGGACTAGCGCCGAGGGAGACCCAGTACTTC.

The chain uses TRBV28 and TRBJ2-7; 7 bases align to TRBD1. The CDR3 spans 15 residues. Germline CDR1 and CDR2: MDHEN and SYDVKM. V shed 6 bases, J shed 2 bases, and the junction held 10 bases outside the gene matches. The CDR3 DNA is TGTGCCAGCAGCCCTGGGAAGGGGGCGACCTACGAGCAGTACTTC. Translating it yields CASSPGKGATYEQYF.

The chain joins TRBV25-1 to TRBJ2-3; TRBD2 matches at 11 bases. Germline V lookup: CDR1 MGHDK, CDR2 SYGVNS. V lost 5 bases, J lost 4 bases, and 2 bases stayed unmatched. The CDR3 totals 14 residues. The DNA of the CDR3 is TGTGCCAGCAGTATAGCGGGGGGGCCAGATACGCAGTATTTT. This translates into CASSIAGGPDTQYF.

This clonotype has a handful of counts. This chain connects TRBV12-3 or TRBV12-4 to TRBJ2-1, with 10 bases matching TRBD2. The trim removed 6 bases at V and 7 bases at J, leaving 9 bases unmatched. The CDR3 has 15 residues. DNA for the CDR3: TGTGCCAGCAGAAACAGCGGGGGGGCAAGGAATGAGCAGTTCTTC. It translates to CASRNSGGARNEQFF.

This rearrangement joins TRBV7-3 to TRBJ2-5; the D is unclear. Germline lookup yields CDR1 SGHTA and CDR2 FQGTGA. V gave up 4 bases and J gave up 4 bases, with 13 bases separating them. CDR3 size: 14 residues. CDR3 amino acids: CASSSLTDGETQYF. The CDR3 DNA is TGTGCCAGCAGCTCACTGACCGACGGAGAGACCCAGTACTTC.

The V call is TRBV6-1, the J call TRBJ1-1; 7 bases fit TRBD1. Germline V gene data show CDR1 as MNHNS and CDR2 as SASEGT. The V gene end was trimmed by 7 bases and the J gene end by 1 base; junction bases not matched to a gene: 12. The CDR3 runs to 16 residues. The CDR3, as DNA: TGTGCCAGCAAATTACAGGGGTTGGTGGAGAACACTGAAGCTTTCTTT. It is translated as CASKLQGLVENTEAFF.

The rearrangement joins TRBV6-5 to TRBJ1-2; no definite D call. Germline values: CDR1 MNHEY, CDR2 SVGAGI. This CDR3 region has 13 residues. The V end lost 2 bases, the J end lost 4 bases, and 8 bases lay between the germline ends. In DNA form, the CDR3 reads TGTGCCAGCAGTTACAGGCTGGGCTATGGCTACACCTTC. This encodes CASSYRLGYGYTF.

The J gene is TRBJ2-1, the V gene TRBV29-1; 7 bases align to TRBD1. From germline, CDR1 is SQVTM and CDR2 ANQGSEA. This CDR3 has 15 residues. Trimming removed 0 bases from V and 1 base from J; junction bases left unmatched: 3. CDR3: CSVEDQGVSYNEQFF. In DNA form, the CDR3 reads TGCAGCGTTGAAGATCAGGGGGTATCCTACAATGAGCAGTTCTTC.

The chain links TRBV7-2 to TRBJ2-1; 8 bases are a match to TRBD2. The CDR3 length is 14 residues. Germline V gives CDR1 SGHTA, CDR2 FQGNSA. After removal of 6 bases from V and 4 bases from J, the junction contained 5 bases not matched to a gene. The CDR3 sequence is CASSRGGWYNEQFF. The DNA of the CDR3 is TGTGCCAGCAGTCGGGGGGGGTGGTACAATGAGCAGTTCTTC. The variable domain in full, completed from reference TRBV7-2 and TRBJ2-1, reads GAGVSQSPSNKVTEKGKDVELRCDPISGHTALYWYRQSLGQGLEFLIYFQGNSAPDKSGLPSDRFSAERTGGSVSTLTIQRTQQEDSAVYLCASSRGGWYNEQFFGPGTRLTVL.

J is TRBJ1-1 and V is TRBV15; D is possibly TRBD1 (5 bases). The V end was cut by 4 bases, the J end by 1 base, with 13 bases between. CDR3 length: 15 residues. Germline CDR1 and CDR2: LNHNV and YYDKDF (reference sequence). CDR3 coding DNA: TGTGCCACCAGCAAAACGGGGGGACGGAACACTGAAGCTTTCTTT. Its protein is CATSKTGGRNTEAFF. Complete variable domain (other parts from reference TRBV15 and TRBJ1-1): DAMVIQNPRYQVTQFGKPVTLSCSQTLNHNVMYWYQQKSSQAPKLLFHYYDKDFNNEADTPDNFQSRRPNTSFCFLDIRSPGLGDTAMYLCATSKTGGRNTEAFFGQGTRLTVV.

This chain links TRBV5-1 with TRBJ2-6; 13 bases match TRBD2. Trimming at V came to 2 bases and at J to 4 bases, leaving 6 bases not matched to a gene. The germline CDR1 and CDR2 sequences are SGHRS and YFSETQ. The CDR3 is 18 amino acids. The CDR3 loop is CASSLTLAGGKGANVLTF. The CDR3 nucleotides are TGCGCCAGCAGCTTAACACTAGCGGGGGGGAAAGGGGCCAACGTCCTGACTTTC.

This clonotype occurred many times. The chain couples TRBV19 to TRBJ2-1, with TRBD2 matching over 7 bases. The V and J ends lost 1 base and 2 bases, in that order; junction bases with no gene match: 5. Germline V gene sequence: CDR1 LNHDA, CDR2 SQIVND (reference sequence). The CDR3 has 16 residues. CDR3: CASSIGWGGTYNEQFF. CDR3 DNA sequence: TGTGCCAGTAGTATAGGATGGGGGGGTACCTACAATGAGCAGTTCTTC.

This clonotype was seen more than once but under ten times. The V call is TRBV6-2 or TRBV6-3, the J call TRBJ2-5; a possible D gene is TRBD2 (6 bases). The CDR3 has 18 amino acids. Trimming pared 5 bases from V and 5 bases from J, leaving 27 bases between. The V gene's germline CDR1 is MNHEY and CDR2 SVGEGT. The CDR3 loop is CASSRPQLAGLYEETQYF. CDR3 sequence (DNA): TGTGCCAGCAGTCGGCCCCAGCTGGCGGGGCTTTATGAGGAGACCCAGTACTTC.

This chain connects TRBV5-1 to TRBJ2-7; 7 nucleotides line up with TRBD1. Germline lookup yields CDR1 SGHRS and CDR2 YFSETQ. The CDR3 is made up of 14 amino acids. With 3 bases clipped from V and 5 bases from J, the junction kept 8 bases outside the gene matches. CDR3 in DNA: TGCGCCAGCAGCTCGGTTAGGGGGCGGAACGAGCAGTACTTC. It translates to CASSSVRGRNEQYF.

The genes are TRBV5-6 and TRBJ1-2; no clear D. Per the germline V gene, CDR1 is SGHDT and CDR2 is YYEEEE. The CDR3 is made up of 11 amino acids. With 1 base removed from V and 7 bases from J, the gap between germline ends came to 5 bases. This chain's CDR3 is CASSLSGGYTF. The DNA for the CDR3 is TGTGCCAGCAGCTTGAGTGGTGGCTACACCTTC.

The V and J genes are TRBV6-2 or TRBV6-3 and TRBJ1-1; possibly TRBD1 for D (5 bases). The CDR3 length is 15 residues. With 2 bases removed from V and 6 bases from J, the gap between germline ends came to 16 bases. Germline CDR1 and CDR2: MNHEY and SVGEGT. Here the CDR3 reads CASSYASSLGAEAFF. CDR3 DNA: TGTGCCAGCAGTTACGCATCCTCGTTGGGGGCTGAAGCTTTCTTT.

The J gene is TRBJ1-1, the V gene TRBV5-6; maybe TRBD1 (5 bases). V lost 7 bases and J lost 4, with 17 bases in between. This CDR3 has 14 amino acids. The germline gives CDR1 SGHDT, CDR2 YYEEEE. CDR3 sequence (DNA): TGTGCCAGCCGAAACCGAGGTAGGGGCACTGAAGCTTTCTTT. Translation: CASRNRGRGTEAFF.

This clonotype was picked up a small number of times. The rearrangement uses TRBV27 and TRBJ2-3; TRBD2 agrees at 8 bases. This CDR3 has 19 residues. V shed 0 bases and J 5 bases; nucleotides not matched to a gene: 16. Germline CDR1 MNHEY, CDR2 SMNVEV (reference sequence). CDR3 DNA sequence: TGTGCCAGCAGTTTATCAACCCCCCGACTAGCGCCGAGGGGAGATACGCAGTATTTT. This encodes CASSLSTPRLAPRGDTQYF.

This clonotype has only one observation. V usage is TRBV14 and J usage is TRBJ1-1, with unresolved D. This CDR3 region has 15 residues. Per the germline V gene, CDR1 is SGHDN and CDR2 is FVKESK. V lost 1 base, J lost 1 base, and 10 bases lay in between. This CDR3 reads CASSQVLGRNTEAFF. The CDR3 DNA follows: TGTGCCAGCAGCCAAGTACTAGGCAGGAACACTGAAGCTTTCTTT. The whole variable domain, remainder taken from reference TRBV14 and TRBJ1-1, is EAGVTQFPSHSVIEKGQTVTLRCDPISGHDNLYWYRRVMGKEIKFLLHFVKESKQDESGMPNNRFLAERTGGTYSTLKVQPAELEDSGVYFCASSQVLGRNTEAFFGQGTRLTVV.

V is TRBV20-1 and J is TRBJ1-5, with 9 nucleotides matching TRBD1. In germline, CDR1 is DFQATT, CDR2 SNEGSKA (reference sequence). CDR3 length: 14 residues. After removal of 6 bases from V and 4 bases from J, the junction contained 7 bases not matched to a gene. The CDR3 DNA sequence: TGCAGTGCCACTCCCGGGACAGGGAATCAGCCCCAGCATTTT. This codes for CSATPGTGNQPQHF.

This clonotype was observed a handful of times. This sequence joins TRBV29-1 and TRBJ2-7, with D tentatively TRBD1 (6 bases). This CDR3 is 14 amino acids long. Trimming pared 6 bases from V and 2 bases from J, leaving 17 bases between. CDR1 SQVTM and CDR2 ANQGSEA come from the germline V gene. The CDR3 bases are TGCAGCGTGCAACGGGACACTGGCCCCTACGAGCAGTACTTC. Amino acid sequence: CSVQRDTGPYEQYF.

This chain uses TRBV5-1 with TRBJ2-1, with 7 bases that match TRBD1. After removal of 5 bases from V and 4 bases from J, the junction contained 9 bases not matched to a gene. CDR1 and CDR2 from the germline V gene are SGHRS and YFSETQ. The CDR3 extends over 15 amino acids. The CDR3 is CASRVLGQTYNEQFF. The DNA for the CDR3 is TGCGCCAGCAGAGTTCTGGGACAGACATACAATGAGCAGTTCTTC.